This TCR beta chain was found in a study of blood T cell repertoires in COVID-19. Germline V lookup: CDR1 LNHNV, CDR2 YYDKDF (reference sequence). J was trimmed by 5 bases and V by 0 bases; bases with no gene match: 5. CDR3 length equals 16 residues. Here immunoSEQ multiplex PCR was the method, and the copy in TCRdb shows in-frame clones only, minus some. Among hundreds of thousands of clones listed, roughly 89% were seen once. Donors were grouped by their self-reported clinical history. The chain couples TRBV15 to TRBJ1-5, with 9 bases that match TRBD1. Sequenced material: PBMCs or T cells enriched from blood (not recorded which). The clonotype originates from a man between 60 and 75 years old who had recovered from COVID-19. This chain's CDR3 is CATSRDPTGGDQPQHF. In nucleotides, the CDR3 is TGTGCCACCAGCAGAGACCCGACAGGGGGGGATCAGCCCCAGCATTTT.